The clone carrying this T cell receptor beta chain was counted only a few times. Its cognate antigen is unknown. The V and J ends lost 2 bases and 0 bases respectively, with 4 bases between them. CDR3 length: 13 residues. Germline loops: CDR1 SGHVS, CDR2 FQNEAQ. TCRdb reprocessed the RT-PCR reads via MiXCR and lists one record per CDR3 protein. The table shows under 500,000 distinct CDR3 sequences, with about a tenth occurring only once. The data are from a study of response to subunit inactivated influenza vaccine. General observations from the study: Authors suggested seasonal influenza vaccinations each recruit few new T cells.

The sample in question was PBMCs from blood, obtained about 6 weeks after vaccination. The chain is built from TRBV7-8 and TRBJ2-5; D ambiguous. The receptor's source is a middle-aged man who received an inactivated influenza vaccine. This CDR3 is CASSLRHQETQYF. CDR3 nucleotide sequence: TGTGCCAGCAGCTTACGGCACCAAGAGACCCAGTACTTC.